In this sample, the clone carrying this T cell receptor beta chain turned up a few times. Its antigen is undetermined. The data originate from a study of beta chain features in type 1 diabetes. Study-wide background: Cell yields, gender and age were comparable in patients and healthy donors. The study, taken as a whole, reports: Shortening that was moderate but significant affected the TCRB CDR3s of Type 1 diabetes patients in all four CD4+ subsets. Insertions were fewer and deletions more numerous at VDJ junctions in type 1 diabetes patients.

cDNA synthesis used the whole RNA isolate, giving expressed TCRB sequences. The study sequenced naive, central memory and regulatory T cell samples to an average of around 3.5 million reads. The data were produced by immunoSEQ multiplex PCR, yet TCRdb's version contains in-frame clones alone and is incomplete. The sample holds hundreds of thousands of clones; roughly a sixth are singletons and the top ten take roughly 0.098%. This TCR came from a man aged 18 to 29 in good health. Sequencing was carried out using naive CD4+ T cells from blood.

The CDR3 nucleotides read TGTGCCAGCAGTTTGTTGCCTACAGGGGTCTCCTACAATGAGCAGTTCTTC. Its protein is CASSLLPTGVSYNEQFF. This chain links TRBV28 with TRBJ2-1, with 7 nucleotides matching TRBD1. Trimming cost V 3 bases and J 0 bases; bases outside gene matches: 8. The CDR3 consists of 17 residues. Germline assignment: CDR1 MDHEN and CDR2 SYDVKM.